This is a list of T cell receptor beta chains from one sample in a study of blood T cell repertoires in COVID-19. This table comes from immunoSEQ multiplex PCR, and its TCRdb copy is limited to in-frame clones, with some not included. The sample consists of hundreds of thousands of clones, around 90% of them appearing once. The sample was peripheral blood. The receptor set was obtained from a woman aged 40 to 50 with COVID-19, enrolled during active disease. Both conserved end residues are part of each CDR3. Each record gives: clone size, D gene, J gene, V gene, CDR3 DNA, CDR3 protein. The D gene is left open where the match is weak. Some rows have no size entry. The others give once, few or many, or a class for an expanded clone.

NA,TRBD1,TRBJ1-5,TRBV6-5,TGTGCCAGCAGGCAAGCAGGGGGCGAGCAGCCCCAGCATTTT,CASRQAGGEQPQHF
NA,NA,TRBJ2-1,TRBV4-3,TGCGCCAGCAGCCAAGTTTCCGGCGGGGTGTCCTACAATGAGCAGTTCTTC,CASSQVSGGVSYNEQFF
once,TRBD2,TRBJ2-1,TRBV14,TGTGCCAGCAGCCAAACCGGACTAGTCGGTGAGCAGTTCTTC,CASSQTGLVGEQFF
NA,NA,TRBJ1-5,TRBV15,TGTGCCACCAGTGGCCCTGCTGTGAGGCAGGGGACGATGAATCAGCCCCAGCATTTT,CATSGPAVRQGTMNQPQHF
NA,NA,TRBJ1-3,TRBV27,TGTGCCAGCAGTCCGGGACACTCTGGAAACACCATATATTTT,CASSPGHSGNTIYF
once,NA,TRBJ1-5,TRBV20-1,TGCAGTGCCGTGAGTGATCAGCCCCAGCATTTT,CSAVSDQPQHF
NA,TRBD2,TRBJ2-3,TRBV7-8,TGTGCCAGCAGCCCCCTGGCCCTAGCGGGGGCGGCAGATACGCAGTATTTT,CASSPLALAGAADTQYF
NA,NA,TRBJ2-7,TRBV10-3,TGTGCCATCAGGACAGCCCCAGGGTCTGACGAGCAGTACTTC,CAIRTAPGSDEQYF
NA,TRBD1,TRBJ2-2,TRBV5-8,TGTGCCAGCAGGGACAGGGGCAGGGACACCGGGGAGCTGTTTTTT,CASRDRGRDTGELFF
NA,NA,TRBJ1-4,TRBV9,TGTGCAAGCGGAGGGGCAGCTAATGAAAAACTGTTTTTT,CASGGAANEKLFF
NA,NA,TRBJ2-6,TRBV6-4,TGTGCCAGCGCTAAAATAGCTGGGGCCAACGTCCTGACTTTC,CASAKIAGANVLTF
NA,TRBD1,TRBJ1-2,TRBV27,TGTGCCAGCAGTTTTTTAGGGACAGGAATGCGGCGGTTGGAAGGCTACACCTTC,CASSFLGTGMRRLEGYTF
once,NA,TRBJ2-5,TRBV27,TGTGCCAGCAGTTTCTTCGGTGGGCAGGGCAAAGAGACCCAGTACTTC,CASSFFGGQGKETQYF
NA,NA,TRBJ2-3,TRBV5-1,TGCGCCAGCAGCTTGGGCATTCAGGATACGCAGTATTTT,CASSLGIQDTQYF
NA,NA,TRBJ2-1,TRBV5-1,TGCGCCAGCAGCCTGTCTCTGGCAGGGGCCATCAATGAGCAGTTCTTC,CASSLSLAGAINEQFF
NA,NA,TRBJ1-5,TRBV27,TGTGCCAGCAGTTTTAAGGGGGAACGGCAGCCCCAGCATTTT,CASSFKGERQPQHF
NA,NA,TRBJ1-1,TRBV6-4,TGTGCCAGCAGTGACGGCCTGAACACTGAAGCTTTCTTT,CASSDGLNTEAFF
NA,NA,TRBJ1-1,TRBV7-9,TGTGCCAGCAGCCCCCGGGGGGGCACCGTTACTGAAGCTTTCTTT,CASSPRGGTVTEAFF
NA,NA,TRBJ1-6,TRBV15,TGTGCCACCAGCAGCAGGATTAATAATTCACCCCTCCACTTT,CATSSRINNSPLHF
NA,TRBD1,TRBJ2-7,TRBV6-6,TGTGCCAGCAGTCGCCGACAGGGGGAGAGTGAGCAGTACTTC,CASSRRQGESEQYF
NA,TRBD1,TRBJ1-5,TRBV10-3,TGTGCCATCAGTGACCCGCGGGAGGGGGCTCAGCCCCAGCATTTT,CAISDPREGAQPQHF
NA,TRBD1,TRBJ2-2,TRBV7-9,TGTGCCAGCAGCCTTGACAGGGGGCGTATCACCGGGGAGCTGTTTTTT,CASSLDRGRITGELFF
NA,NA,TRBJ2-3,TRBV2,TGTGCCAGCATGAGGAGGGCTAGCACAGATACGCAGTATTTT,CASMRRASTDTQYF
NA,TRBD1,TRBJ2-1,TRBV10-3,TGTGCCATCAGAGGGGGGACAGGGAGAAACAATGAGCAGTTCTTC,CAIRGGTGRNNEQFF
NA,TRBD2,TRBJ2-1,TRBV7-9,TGTGCCAGCAGCTCAGGGACTAGCGGGTGGTTGCAGTTCTTC,CASSSGTSGWLQFF
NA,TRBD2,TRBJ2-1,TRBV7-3,TGTGCCAGCAGGCGACAACTTGGACTAGCGGGGGACAATGAGCAGTTCTTC,CASRRQLGLAGDNEQFF
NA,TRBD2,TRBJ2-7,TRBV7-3,TGTGCCAGCAGCTTGGAATCAGGAGCGGGGTACGAGCAGTACTTC,CASSLESGAGYEQYF
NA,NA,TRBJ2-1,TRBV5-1,TGCGCCAGCAGCGGGGGGTTAGGGATGGAGTTCTTC,CASSGGLGMEFF
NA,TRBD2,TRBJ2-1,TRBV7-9,TGTGCCAGCAGCTTTCCGGGGGGAGCCTACAATGAGCAGTTCTTC,CASSFPGGAYNEQFF
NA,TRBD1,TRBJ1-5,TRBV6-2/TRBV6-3,TGTGCCAGCAGTTACGTGGCAGGGGGCCTTAATCAGCCCCAGCATTTT,CASSYVAGGLNQPQHF
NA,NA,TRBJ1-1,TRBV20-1,TGCAGTGGGGCGGGAAACACTGAAGCTTTCTTT,CSGAGNTEAFF
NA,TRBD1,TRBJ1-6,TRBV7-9,TGTGCCAGCAGCTTCACAGGGGAGAGGTCACCCCTCCACTTT,CASSFTGERSPLHF
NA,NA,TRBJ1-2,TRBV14,TGTGCCAGCAGCCAAAGGAGGGAATGGGGCTACACCTTC,CASSQRREWGYTF
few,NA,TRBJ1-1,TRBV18,TGTGCCAGCTCACCCTTGTCGACAGGACAGAACACTGAAGCTTTCTTT,CASSPLSTGQNTEAFF
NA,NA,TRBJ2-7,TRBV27,TGTGCCAGCAGTTTGACAGGCTCCTACGAGCAGTACTTC,CASSLTGSYEQYF
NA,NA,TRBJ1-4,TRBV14,TGTGCCAGCAGCCAAAATAGAAATGAAAAACTGTTTTTT,CASSQNRNEKLFF
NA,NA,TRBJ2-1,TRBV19,TGTGCCAGTAGTATCCCAGGGGTCACTGAGCAGTTCTTC,CASSIPGVTEQFF
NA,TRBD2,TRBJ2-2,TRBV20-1,TGCAGTGCTAGTCCGAATCCACCTAGCGGGAGTTACACCGGGGAGCTGTTTTTT,CSASPNPPSGSYTGELFF
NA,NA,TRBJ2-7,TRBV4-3,TGCGCCAGCAGCCAAGCCAGGGCATTCTACGAGCAGTACTTC,CASSQARAFYEQYF
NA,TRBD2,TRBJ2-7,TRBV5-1,TGCGCCAGCAGCTTGGTGATGACTAGCGGAAGCCTCGGGCAGTACTTC,CASSLVMTSGSLGQYF
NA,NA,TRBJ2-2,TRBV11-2,TGTGCCAGCAGCTTAGCAGGGGAATCGCTGTTTTTT,CASSLAGESLFF
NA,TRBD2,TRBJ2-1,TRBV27,TGTGCCAGCAGTACACCGGGGGGATCCTACAATGAGCAGTTCTTC,CASSTPGGSYNEQFF
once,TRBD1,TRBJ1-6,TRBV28,TGTGCCAGCAGTTTCGGGACAGTGGGTTCACCCCTCCACTTT,CASSFGTVGSPLHF
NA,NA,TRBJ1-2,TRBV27,TGTGCCAGCAGTTCCTTGGCGGCGGGAAACTATGGCTACACCTTC,CASSSLAAGNYGYTF
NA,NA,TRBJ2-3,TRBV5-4,TGTGCCAGCAGCTTCAATCGGGCAGATACGCAGTATTTT,CASSFNRADTQYF
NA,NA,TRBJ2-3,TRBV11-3,TGTGCCAGCAGCTCAGGGGGGTCGGATACGCAGTATTTT,CASSSGGSDTQYF
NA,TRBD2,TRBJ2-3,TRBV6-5,TGTGCCAGCAGATTAGCGGGGGGGCCCGTAGATACGCAGTATTTT,CASRLAGGPVDTQYF
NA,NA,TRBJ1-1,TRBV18,TGTGCCAGCTCACCAGCGAGCACTGAAGCTTTCTTT,CASSPASTEAFF
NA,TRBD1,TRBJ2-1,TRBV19,TGTGCCAGTAGTACTCCGGGACAGGATTACAATGAGCAGTTCTTC,CASSTPGQDYNEQFF
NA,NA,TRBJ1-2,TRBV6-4,TGTGCCAGCAGTGTCGACAGCCTCGGGGGTGGCTACACCTTC,CASSVDSLGGGYTF